This T cell receptor beta chain was identified during a study of blood T cell repertoires in COVID-19. The CDR3 is 13 residues long. Trimming removed 6 bases from V and 2 bases from J, with 7 bases in between. CDR1 is PRHDT and CDR2 is FYEKMQ in the germline V gene (reference sequence). Here immunoSEQ multiplex PCR was the method, and the copy in TCRdb shows in-frame clones only, minus some. This sample yields 80,000 to 100,000 clones, of which approximately 90% are seen a single time; about 1.7% belongs to the top ten. Sequenced: peripheral blood. The J gene is TRBJ2-2, the V gene TRBV13, with a possible D match to TRBD1 (6 bases). The source is a man aged 55 to 69 with acute or convalescent COVID-19. CDR3 DNA sequence: TGTGCCAGCAGGGACAGAAACACCGGGGAGCTGTTTTTT. It yields the protein CASRDRNTGELFF.